Each of the 27 T cell receptor beta chains below was sequenced from the same sample in a study. TCRdb reprocessed the 5' RACE reads with MiXCR, giving one entry per CDR3 protein. The sample shows more than 6,500 distinct CDR3 sequences, around half of them seen only once. The material sequenced was naive CD4+ T cells sorted from a lymph node. Subset described: naive CD4+ T cells, CD4+CD45RA+CD25-. All receptors come from a female donor with breast cancer.

The chain is built from TRBV7-9 and TRBJ2-5; the D call may be TRBD1 or TRBD2 (5 bases each). This CDR3 has 12 residues. Germline V lookup: CDR1 SEHNR, CDR2 FQNEAQ (reference sequence). Trimming shortened V by 4 bases and J by 2 bases, and 5 bases separated the two germline ends. The CDR3 DNA sequence: TGTGCCAGCAGCTGGGGGCAAGAGACCCAGTACTTC. As protein: CASSWGQETQYF.

CDR3 DNA sequence: TGTGCCATCGACGGCTCTGGGGCCAACGTCCTGACTTTC. It is translated as CAIDGSGANVLTF. This chain connects TRBV10-3 to TRBJ2-6, with D unclear. In germline, CDR1 is ENHRY, CDR2 SYGVKD. The CDR3 spans 13 residues. V was cut by 8 bases and J by 0 bases, with 5 bases left in between.

The chain joins TRBV20-1 to TRBJ1-2; D not certain. The germline CDR1 and CDR2 sequences are DFQATT and SNEGSKA (reference sequence). The CDR3 totals 20 residues. Trimming stripped 5 bases from V and 1 base from J, with 32 bases between. The CDR3 here is CSAPQVPGSTRLTGNYGYTF. CDR3 coding DNA: TGCAGTGCTCCGCAGGTGCCCGGGTCCACTCGCTTAACGGGTAACTATGGCTACACCTTC.

J is TRBJ1-6 and V is TRBV4-1; 9 nucleotides line up with TRBD1. CDR1 is MGHRA, CDR2 YSYEKL, per germline. The V and J ends lost 3 bases and 9 bases, in that order; junction bases with no gene match: 6. The CDR3 runs to 15 residues. CDR3 sequence (DNA): TGCGCCAGCAGCCAGGAGGGACAGGGTGGTTCACCCCTCCACTTT. Protein: CASSQEGQGGSPLHF.

The chain combines TRBV27 with TRBJ1-6, with 8 bases lining up with TRBD1. The CDR3 has 13 residues. V trimming: 8 bases; J trimming: 3 bases; junction bases outside the gene matches: 0. Germline lookup yields CDR1 MNHEY and CDR2 SMNVEV (reference sequence). CDR3 in amino acids: CASGQGYNSPLHF. For the CDR3, the DNA is TGTGCCAGCGGACAGGGCTATAATTCACCCCTCCACTTT.

The chain combines TRBV20-1 with TRBJ1-1; TRBD1 is a possible D gene (5 bases). Per the germline V gene, CDR1 is DFQATT and CDR2 is SNEGSKA (reference sequence). The CDR3 spans 13 residues. V lost 3 bases, J lost 1 base, and 9 bases lay in between. The CDR3 sequence is CSARETGNTEAFF. For the CDR3, the DNA is TGCAGTGCTAGGGAAACAGGGAACACTGAAGCTTTCTTT.

This clonotype was observed a few times. V usage is TRBV5-1 and J usage is TRBJ2-5; TRBD2 agrees at 7 bases. This CDR3 is 14 amino acids long. Trimming cost V 4 bases and J 4 bases; bases outside gene matches: 7. CDR1 is SGHRS and CDR2 is YFSETQ in the germline V gene. CDR3 bases: TGCGCCAGCAGCGTCACGGCTAGCGGAGAGACCCAGTACTTC. This encodes CASSVTASGETQYF.

This chain uses TRBV9 with TRBJ2-2, with 10 bases aligning to TRBD2. Germline V gene sequence: CDR1 SGDLS, CDR2 YYNGEE. V lost 0 bases, J lost 4 bases, and 9 bases stayed unmatched. This CDR3 spans 18 amino acids. DNA of the CDR3: TGTGCCAGCAGCGTAGGCCTAGCGGGAGAATCGGGCACCGGGGAGCTGTTTTTT. Protein product: CASSVGLAGESGTGELFF.

A note on this clonotype: The conserved phenylalanine or tryptophan normally closing the CDR3 is absent here, so this likely arose from a read error. The rearrangement uses TRBV7-3 and TRBJ2-1; TRBD1 might be the D (6 bases). CDR1 is SGHTA and CDR2 is FQGTGA in the germline V gene. V was pared by 2 bases and J by 9 bases, with 11 bases between. CDR3 length: 13 amino acids. The DNA of the CDR3 is TGTGCCAGCAGCTTATCCGGACAGACTGAGCAGTTCCTC. Translated, it gives CASSLSGQTEQFL.

This clonotype has only a few counts. The rearrangement uses TRBV27 and TRBJ2-3; 9 positions agree with TRBD1. This CDR3 spans 13 amino acids. The trim removed 6 bases at V and 7 bases at J, leaving 5 bases unmatched. Germline CDR1 reads MNHEY; CDR2 reads SMNVEV (reference sequence). The DNA for the CDR3 is TGTGCCAGCAGGGTCGGACAGGGGAATACGCAGTATTTT. Its translation is CASRVGQGNTQYF.

This clonotype turned up a few times. As DNA, the CDR3 is TGTGCCAGCAGACCCAATCCTGCGGATACGCAGTATTTT. Encoded protein: CASRPNPADTQYF. The chain couples TRBV12-3 or TRBV12-4 to TRBJ2-3; D ambiguous. The ends were cut back, 6 bases at V and 6 bases at J, with 13 bases in the middle. The CDR3 is 13 amino acids.

This clonotype was detected a few times. A much bigger clone sits one base away, suggesting this may be a read error. The rearrangement uses TRBV12-3 or TRBV12-4 and TRBJ1-5, with TRBD1 identical over 8 bases. The CDR3 consists of 15 residues. The CDR3 DNA reads as TGTACCAGCAGTAGGGACAGGTTAAGCAATCAGCCCCAGCATTTT. Translating it yields CTSSRDRLSNQPQHF.

This clonotype came up a few times. J is TRBJ1-5 and V is TRBV4-2; no reliable D call. This CDR3 has 15 amino acids. V dropped 4 bases and J dropped 3 bases, with 13 bases sitting between them. CDR1 and CDR2 (germline): LGHNA, YNFKEQ. CDR3 in amino acids: CASSPRGGDNQPQHF. CDR3 nucleotide sequence: TGTGCCAGCAGCCCCCGGGGAGGAGACAATCAGCCCCAGCATTTT.

This chain connects TRBV7-9 to TRBJ2-5; TRBD1 agrees at 7 bases. The CDR3 loop spans 13 amino acids. Germline V gene lookup returns CDR1 SEHNR and CDR2 FQNEAQ (reference sequence). CDR3 residues: CAYVGTDQETQYF. The CDR3 DNA follows: TGTGCATATGTAGGGACAGACCAAGAGACCCAGTACTTC.

V gene TRBV5-5 combines with J gene TRBJ1-2; a weak D match, TRBD1 (5 bases). Trimming removed 4 bases at V and 4 bases at J, with 14 bases between. CDR1 is SGHKS and CDR2 is YYEKEE in the germline V gene (reference sequence). The CDR3 extends over 14 amino acids. The CDR3 coding sequence is TGTGCCAGCAGCATATCGACAGCTTCCTATGGCTACACCTTC. Protein: CASSISTASYGYTF.

The chain recombines TRBV2 with TRBJ1-3; TRBD1 might be the D (6 bases). This CDR3 region has 15 residues. Germline V gene lookup returns CDR1 SNHLY and CDR2 FYNNEI. Trimming stripped 5 bases from V and 0 bases from J, with 11 bases between. The CDR3 sequence: CASSPHRDSGNTIYF. DNA of the CDR3: TGTGCCAGCAGTCCTCACAGGGACTCTGGAAACACCATATATTTT.

V and J are TRBV3-1 and TRBJ2-3; D not certain. The CDR3 sequence is 11 residues long. Germline loops: CDR1 LGHDT, CDR2 YNNKEL (reference sequence). The V end lost 4 bases, the J end lost 4 bases, and 3 bases lay between the germline ends. CDR3 residues: CASSRADTQYF. The CDR3 bases are TGTGCCAGCAGCCGCGCAGATACGCAGTATTTT.

The genes are TRBV5-1 and TRBJ2-3, with D uncertain. Trimming stripped 2 bases from V and 0 bases from J, with 10 bases between. The CDR3 is 15 amino acids. The germline V gene has CDR1 SGHRS and CDR2 YFSETQ. This chain's CDR3 is CASSFQSLSTDTQYF. The CDR3 bases are TGCGCCAGCAGCTTCCAATCCCTTAGCACAGATACGCAGTATTTT.

This clonotype ranks as large. The chain has TRBV29-1 and TRBJ1-2; the D gene is possibly TRBD1 (5 bases). V was shortened by 1 base and J by 4 bases, with 10 bases between the two germline ends. This CDR3 has 13 residues. Looked up from germline, CDR1 is SQVTM and CDR2 is ANQGSEA. CDR3 region: CSVEGQGGYGYTF. The DNA for the CDR3 is TGCAGCGTTGAAGGGCAGGGTGGCTATGGCTACACCTTC.

J is TRBJ2-5 and V is TRBV25-1; TRBD1 matches at 8 bases. Germline V CDR1 and CDR2: MGHDK, SYGVNS. This CDR3 has 14 residues. The V and J ends lost 6 bases and 5 bases, in that order; junction bases with no gene match: 8. Here the CDR3 DNA reads TGTGCCAGCAGAACAATGACAGGGGATGAGACCCAGTACTTC. Translated: CASRTMTGDETQYF.

The gene calls are TRBV12-3 or TRBV12-4 and TRBJ2-1; the match to TRBD2 covers 9 bases. The ends lost 9 bases at V and 3 bases at J; junction bases unmatched: 9. The CDR3 totals 15 residues. CDR3 sequence (DNA): TGTGCCAGTAGGGCGGGAGCGGGGGGCTACAATGAGCAGTTCTTC. Amino acid sequence: CASRAGAGGYNEQFF.

CDR3 amino acids: CSARDMWASGTGELFF. The CDR3, as DNA: TGCAGTGCTAGAGATATGTGGGCTAGCGGGACCGGGGAGCTGTTTTTT. V gene TRBV20-1 combines with J gene TRBJ2-2; 8 nucleotides match TRBD2. Germline CDR1 is DFQATT and CDR2 is SNEGSKA (reference sequence). The junction had 8 bases not matched to a gene; V was cut back by 0 bases and J by 5 bases. The CDR3 has 16 residues.

The chain combines TRBV4-2 with TRBJ2-7; D possibly corresponds to TRBD2 (6 bases). Germline lookup yields CDR1 LGHNA and CDR2 YNFKEQ. The V gene lost 8 bases and the J gene lost 4 bases, with 15 bases spanning the gap. CDR3 length: 13 amino acids. The CDR3 nucleotides are TGTGCCAGCTCTAAGACTAGGTTTTACGAGCAGTACTTC. Its translation: CASSKTRFYEQYF.

This chain links TRBV7-3 with TRBJ2-1; D might be TRBD1 (6 bases). This CDR3 has 13 amino acids. Trimming took off 0 bases at V and 8 bases at J, with 8 bases between the two ends. Germline V lookup: CDR1 SGHTA, CDR2 FQGTGA. The CDR3 here is CASSLTRGYEQFF. The DNA of the CDR3 is TGTGCCAGCAGCTTAACTAGGGGGTATGAGCAGTTCTTC.

The chain links TRBV12-3 or TRBV12-4 to TRBJ1-5; no clear D. The ends were cut back, 3 bases at V and 3 bases at J, with 12 bases in the middle. This CDR3 is 15 amino acids long. The CDR3 sequence: CASSFLPGPNQPQHF. CDR3 sequence (DNA): TGTGCCAGCAGTTTTCTCCCCGGGCCCAATCAGCCCCAGCATTTT.

CDR3: CASSPGRDEQFF. In nucleotides, the CDR3 is TGTGCCAGCAGTCCCGGCCGGGATGAGCAGTTCTTC. The gene calls are TRBV27 and TRBJ2-1; D gene unclear. Looked up from germline, CDR1 is MNHEY and CDR2 is SMNVEV (reference sequence). This CDR3 contains 12 residues. The ends were cut back, 5 bases at V and 8 bases at J, with 10 bases in the middle.

This clonotype occurred a few times. This chain links TRBV20-1 with TRBJ2-7; 7 bases agree with TRBD1. The ends lost 6 bases at V and 3 bases at J; junction bases unmatched: 5. Germline V gene lookup returns CDR1 DFQATT and CDR2 SNEGSKA (reference sequence). The CDR3 loop spans 12 amino acids. Here the CDR3 reads CSAQDRVYEQYF. Written as DNA, the CDR3 is TGCAGTGCGCAAGACAGGGTCTACGAGCAGTACTTC.